This T cell receptor (beta chain) was found in a study of cytotoxic CD8 clonotypes in ibrutinib-treated CLL. The length of the CDR3 is 16 residues. J lost 5 bases, V lost 4 bases, and 14 bases had no gene match. Germline-derived CDR1 and CDR2 are MDHEN and SYDVKM. The protocol was immunoSEQ multiplex PCR, while the TCRdb copy is restricted to in-frame clones and leaves out a portion. The data show over 150,000 clones, around 72% seen once. This chain joins TRBV28 and TRBJ2-7, with 7 bases fitting TRBD1. Material: PBMCs, obtained after 24 months of ibrutinib treatment. The source of this sequence is a human donor with chronic lymphocytic leukemia. The CDR3 loop reads CASSSSFGRGFDEQYF. The CDR3 bases are TGTGCCAGCAGTTCCTCCTTTGGCAGGGGGTTCGACGAGCAGTACTTC.